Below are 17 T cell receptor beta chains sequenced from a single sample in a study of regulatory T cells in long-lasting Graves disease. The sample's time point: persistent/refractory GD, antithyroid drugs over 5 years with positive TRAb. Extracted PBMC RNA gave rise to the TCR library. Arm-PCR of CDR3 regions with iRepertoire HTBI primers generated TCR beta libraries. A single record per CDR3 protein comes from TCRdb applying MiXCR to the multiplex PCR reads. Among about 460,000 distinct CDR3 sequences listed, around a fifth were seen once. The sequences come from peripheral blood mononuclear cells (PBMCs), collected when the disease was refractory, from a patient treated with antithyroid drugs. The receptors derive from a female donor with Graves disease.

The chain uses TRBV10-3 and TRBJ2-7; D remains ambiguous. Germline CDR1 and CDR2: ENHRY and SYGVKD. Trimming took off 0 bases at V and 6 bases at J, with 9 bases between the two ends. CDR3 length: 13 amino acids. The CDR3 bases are TGTGCCATCAGTGAGTCCAAGCTCCTCGAGCAGTACTTC. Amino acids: CAISESKLLEQYF.

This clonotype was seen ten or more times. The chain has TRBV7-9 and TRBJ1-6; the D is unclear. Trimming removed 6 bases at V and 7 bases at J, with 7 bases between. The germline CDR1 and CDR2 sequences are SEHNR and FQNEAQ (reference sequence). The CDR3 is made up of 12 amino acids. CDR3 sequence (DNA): TGTGCCAGCAGAGAGGACAATTCACCCCTCCACTTT. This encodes CASREDNSPLHF. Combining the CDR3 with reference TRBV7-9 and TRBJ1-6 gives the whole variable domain DTGVSQNPRHKITKRGQNVTFRCDPISEHNRLYWYRQTLGQGPEFLTYFQNEAQLEKSRLLSDRFSAERPKGSFSTLEIQRTEQGDSAMYLCASREDNSPLHFGNGTRLTVT.

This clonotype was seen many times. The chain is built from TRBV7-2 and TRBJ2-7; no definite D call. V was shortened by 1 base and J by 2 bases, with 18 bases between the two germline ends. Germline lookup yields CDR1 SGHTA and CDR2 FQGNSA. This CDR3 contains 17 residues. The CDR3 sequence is CASSLVVTSDLPYEQYF. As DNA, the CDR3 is TGTGCCAGCAGCTTAGTTGTTACTTCTGACCTTCCCTACGAGCAGTACTTC.

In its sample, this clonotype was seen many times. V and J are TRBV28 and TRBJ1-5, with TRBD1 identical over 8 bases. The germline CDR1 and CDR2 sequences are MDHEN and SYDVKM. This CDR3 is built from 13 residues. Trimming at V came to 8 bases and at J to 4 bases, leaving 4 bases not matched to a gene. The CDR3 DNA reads TGTGCCAGCCCGGACAGGGAAAATCAGCCCCAGCATTTT. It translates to CASPDRENQPQHF.

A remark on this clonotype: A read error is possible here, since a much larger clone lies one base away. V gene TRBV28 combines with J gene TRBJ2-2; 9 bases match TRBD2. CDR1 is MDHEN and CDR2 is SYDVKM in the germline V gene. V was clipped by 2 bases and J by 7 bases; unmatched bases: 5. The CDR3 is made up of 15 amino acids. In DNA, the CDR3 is TGTGCCAGCAGTTTAAGCGGGGGGCGAGACGGGGAGCTGTTTTTT. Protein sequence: CASSLSGGRDGELFF.

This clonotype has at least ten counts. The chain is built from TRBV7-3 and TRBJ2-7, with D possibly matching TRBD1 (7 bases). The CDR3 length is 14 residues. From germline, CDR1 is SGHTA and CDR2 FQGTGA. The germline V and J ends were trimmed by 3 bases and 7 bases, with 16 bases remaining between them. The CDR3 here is CASSFGGGSREQYF. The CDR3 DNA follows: TGTGCCAGCAGCTTTGGAGGGGGCTCTCGGGAGCAGTACTTC.

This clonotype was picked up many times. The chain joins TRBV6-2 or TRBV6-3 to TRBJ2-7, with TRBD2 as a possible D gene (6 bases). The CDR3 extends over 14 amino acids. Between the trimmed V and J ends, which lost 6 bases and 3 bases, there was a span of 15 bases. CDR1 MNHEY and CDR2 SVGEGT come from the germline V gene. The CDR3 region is CASRRLGQSYEQYF. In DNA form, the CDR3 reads TGTGCCAGCAGACGACTAGGGCAAAGCTACGAGCAGTACTTC.

CDR3 sequence (DNA): TGTGCCAGCAGCCAAGAGGGGGCCGGTAATAATTCACCCCTCCACTTT. Translating it yields CASSQEGAGNNSPLHF. This chain connects TRBV3-1 to TRBJ1-6, with a possible D match to TRBD1 (6 bases). With 0 bases removed from V and 5 bases from J, the gap between germline ends came to 11 bases. CDR1 is LGHDT and CDR2 is YNNKEL in the germline V gene (reference sequence). This CDR3 has 16 residues.

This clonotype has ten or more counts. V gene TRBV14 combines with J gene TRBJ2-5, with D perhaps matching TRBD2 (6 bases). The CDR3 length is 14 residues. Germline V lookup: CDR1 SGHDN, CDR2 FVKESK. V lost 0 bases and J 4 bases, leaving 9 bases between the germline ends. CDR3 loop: CASSQDWGGETQYF. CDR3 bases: TGTGCCAGCAGCCAAGATTGGGGAGGAGAGACCCAGTACTTC.

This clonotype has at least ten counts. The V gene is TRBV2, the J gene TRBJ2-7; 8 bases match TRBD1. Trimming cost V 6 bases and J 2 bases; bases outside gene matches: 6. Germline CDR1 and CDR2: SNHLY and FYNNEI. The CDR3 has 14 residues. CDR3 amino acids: CASRVSTGAYEQYF. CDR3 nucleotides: TGTGCCAGCAGGGTTTCGACAGGGGCCTACGAGCAGTACTTC.

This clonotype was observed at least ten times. The CDR3 sequence is CASSLWAETQYF. The DNA of the CDR3 is TGTGCCAGCAGTTTGTGGGCTGAGACCCAGTACTTC. This rearrangement joins TRBV28 to TRBJ2-5, with no clear D. V lost 3 bases to trimming and J lost 5 bases, with 7 bases between them. CDR1 and CDR2 from the germline V gene are MDHEN and SYDVKM. The CDR3 totals 12 residues.

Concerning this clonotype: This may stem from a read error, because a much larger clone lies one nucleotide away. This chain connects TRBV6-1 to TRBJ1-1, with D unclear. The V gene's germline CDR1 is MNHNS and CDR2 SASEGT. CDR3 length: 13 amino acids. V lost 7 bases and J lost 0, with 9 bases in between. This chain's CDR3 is CASMPVMNTEAFF. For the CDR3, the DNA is TGTGCCAGCATGCCAGTCATGAACACTGAAGCTTTCTTT.

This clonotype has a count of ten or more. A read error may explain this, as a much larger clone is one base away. Here the CDR3 DNA reads TGTGCCAGCAGCTTACACCAAGAGACCCAGTACTTC. This translates into CASSLHQETQYF. The rearrangement uses TRBV12-3 or TRBV12-4 and TRBJ2-5; D is uncertain. Trimming left V 6 bases short and J 0 bases short, with 5 bases between. The CDR3 spans 12 residues.

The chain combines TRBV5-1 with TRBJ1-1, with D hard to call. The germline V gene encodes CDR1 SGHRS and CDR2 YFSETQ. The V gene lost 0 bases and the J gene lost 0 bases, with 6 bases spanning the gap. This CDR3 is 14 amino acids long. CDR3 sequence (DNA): TGCGCCAGCAGCTTGGTCCCTCTGAACACTGAAGCTTTCTTT. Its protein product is CASSLVPLNTEAFF.

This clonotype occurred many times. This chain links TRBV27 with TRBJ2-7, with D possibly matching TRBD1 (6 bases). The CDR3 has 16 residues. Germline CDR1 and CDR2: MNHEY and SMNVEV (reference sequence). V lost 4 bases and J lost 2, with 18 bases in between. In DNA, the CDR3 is TGTGCCAGCAGTTCTACTAGGACAGCAGTCCCCTACGAGCAGTACTTC. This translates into CASSSTRTAVPYEQYF.

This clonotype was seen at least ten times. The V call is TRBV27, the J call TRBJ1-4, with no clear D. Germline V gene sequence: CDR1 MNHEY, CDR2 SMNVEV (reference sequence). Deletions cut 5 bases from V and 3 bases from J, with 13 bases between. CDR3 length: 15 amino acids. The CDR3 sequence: CASSRRQNANEKLFF. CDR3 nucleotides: TGTGCCAGCAGTCGCCGTCAGAATGCTAATGAAAAACTGTTTTTT.

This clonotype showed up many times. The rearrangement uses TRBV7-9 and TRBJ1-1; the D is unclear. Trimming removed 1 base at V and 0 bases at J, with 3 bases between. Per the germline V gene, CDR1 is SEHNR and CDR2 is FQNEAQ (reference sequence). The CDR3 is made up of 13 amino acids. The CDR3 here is CASSLDMNTEAFF. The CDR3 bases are TGTGCCAGCAGCTTAGACATGAACACTGAAGCTTTCTTT.